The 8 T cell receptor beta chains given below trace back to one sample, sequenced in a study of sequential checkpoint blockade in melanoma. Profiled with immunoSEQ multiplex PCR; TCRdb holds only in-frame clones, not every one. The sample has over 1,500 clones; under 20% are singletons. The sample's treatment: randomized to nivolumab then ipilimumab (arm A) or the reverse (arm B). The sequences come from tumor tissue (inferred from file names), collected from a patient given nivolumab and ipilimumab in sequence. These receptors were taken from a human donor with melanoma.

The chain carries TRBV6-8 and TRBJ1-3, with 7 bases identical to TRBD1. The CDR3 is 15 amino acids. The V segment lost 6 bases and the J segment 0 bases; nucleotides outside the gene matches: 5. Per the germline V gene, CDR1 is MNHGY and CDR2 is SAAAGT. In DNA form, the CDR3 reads TGTGCCAGCAGGCTAACAGGGGACTCTGGAAACACCATATATTTT. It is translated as CASRLTGDSGNTIYF.

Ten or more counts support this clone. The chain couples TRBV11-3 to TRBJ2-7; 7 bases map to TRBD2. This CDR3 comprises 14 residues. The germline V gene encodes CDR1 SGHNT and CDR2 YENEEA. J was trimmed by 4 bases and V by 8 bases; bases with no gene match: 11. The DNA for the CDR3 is TGTGCCAGCGGATCCAGCGGGATTAGGTACGAGCAGTACTTC. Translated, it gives CASGSSGIRYEQYF.

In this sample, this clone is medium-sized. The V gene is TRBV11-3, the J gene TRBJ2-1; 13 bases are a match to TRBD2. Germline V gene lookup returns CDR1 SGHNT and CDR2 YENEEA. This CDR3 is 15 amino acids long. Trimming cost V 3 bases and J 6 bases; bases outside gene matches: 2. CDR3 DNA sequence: TGTGCCAGCAGCTTTGGGACTAGCGGGGCCAATGAGCAGTTCTTC. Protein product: CASSFGTSGANEQFF.

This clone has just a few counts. The CDR3 region has the DNA TGTGCCAGCAGTTTAGGGGGAGGGAAGTATGGCTACACCTTC. The encoded protein is CASSLGGGKYGYTF. The gene calls are TRBV6-8 and TRBJ1-2; a possible D gene is TRBD1 (6 bases). The length of the CDR3 is 14 residues. Per the germline V gene, CDR1 is MNHGY and CDR2 is SAAAGT. V was cut by 4 bases and J by 5 bases, with 14 bases left in between.

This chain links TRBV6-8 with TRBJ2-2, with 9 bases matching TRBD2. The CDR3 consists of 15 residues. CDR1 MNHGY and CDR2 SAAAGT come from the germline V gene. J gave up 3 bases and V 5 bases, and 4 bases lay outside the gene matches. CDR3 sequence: CASSATSGHTGELFF. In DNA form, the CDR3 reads TGTGCCAGCAGTGCGACTAGCGGTCACACCGGGGAGCTGTTTTTT.

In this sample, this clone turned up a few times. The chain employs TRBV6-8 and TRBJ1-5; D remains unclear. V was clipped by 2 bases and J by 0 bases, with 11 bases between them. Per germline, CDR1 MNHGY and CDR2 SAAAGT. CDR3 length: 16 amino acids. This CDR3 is CASSYAGRFSNQPQHF. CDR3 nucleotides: TGTGCCAGCAGTTACGCGGGCCGATTTAGCAATCAGCCCCAGCATTTT.

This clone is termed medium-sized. The CDR3 coding sequence is TGTGCCAGCAGCTTAGGGCAGGGACCACCAACTAATGAAAAACTGTTTTTT. It is translated as CASSLGQGPPTNEKLFF. The chain combines TRBV11-3 with TRBJ1-4, with a weak D call TRBD1 (5 bases). Trimming pared 1 base from V and 0 bases from J, leaving 12 bases between. Germline loops: CDR1 SGHNT, CDR2 YENEEA. The CDR3 sequence is 17 residues long.

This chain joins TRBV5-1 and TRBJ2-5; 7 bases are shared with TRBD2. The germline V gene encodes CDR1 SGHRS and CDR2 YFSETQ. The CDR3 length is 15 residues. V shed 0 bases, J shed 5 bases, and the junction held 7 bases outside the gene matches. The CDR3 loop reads CASSLEGTTGETQYF. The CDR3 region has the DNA TGCGCCAGCAGCTTGGAGGGGACTACGGGGGAGACCCAGTACTTC.